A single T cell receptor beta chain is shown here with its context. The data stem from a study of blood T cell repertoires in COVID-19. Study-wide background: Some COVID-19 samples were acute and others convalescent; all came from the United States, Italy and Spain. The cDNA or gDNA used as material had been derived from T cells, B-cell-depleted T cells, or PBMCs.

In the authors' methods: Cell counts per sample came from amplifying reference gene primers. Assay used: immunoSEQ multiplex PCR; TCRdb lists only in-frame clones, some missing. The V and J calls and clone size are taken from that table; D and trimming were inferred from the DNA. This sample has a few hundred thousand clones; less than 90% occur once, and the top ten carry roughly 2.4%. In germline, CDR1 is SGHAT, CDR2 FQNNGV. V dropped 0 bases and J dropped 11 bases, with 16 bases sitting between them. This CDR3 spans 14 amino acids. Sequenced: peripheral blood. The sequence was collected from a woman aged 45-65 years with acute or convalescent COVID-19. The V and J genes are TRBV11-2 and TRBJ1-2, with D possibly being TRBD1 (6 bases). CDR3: CASSLERRGPRYTF. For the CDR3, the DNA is TGTGCCAGCAGCTTAGAGCGCAGGGGACCGCGGTACACCTTC.